This is a list of T cell receptor beta chains from one sample in a study of human T cells and chemical hapten exposure. TCRdb ran MiXCR on the RACE reads and lists one entry per CDR3 protein. The sample has roughly 200,000 distinct CDR3 sequences; about 25% are singletons. The source was whole blood, collected in connection with sensitization to the hapten diphenylcyclopropenone (DPC). These TCRs come from a woman aged 40 to 50 with alopecia areata. Some clones in this sample may be carry-over from other donors' samples. Each CDR3 is given with its conserved first and last residue. The order of the fields is CDR3 protein, V gene.

cdr3_aa: CASSLRTGVNEKLFF
v_call: TRBV5-1

cdr3_aa: CASSPLREQYF
v_call: TRBV12-3/TRBV12-4

cdr3_aa: CASSGGGSADTQYF
v_call: TRBV6-1

cdr3_aa: CASSLLAGARGEQYF
v_call: TRBV27

cdr3_aa: CSVYPGLAGNTGELFF
v_call: TRBV29-1

cdr3_aa: CASSQDLLSGRRSYNSPLHF
v_call: TRBV4-3

cdr3_aa: CASSNWTGSGETQYF
v_call: TRBV21-1

cdr3_aa: CSVGNQHLRGSEAFF
v_call: TRBV29-1

cdr3_aa: CASSTSGSEQFF
v_call: TRBV6-2/TRBV6-3

cdr3_aa: CASSRLPDARYEQYF
v_call: TRBV7-2

cdr3_aa: CASSYGGGINEKLFF
v_call: TRBV7-9

cdr3_aa: CASSQDLSSYIQYF
v_call: TRBV4-3

cdr3_aa: CASSASANYWDTEAFF
v_call: TRBV9

cdr3_aa: CSASRDRAQETQYF
v_call: TRBV20-1

cdr3_aa: CASSPWDEKETQYF
v_call: TRBV5-4

cdr3_aa: CASRASSGRKTQYF
v_call: TRBV6-2/TRBV6-3

cdr3_aa: CASSLGGVGQGNQPQHF
v_call: TRBV28